This T cell receptor (beta chain) originates from a study of blood T cell repertoires in COVID-19. V lost 0 bases and J lost 6, with 11 bases in between. CDR1 and CDR2 (germline): MGHRA, YSYEKL. This CDR3 region has 15 residues. Clones were read by immunoSEQ multiplex PCR, and TCRdb kept only the in-frame ones, dropping some. The sample yields a few hundred thousand clones, 70% to 90% seen once. The gene calls are TRBV4-1 and TRBJ1-4; D possibly corresponds to TRBD1 (6 bases). Sequencing used peripheral blood. This clonotype was obtained from a woman aged 55-69 years with acute or convalescent COVID-19. The DNA for the CDR3 is TGCGCCAGCAGCCAAGAAGGGACATCGGATGAAAAACTGTTTTTT. Translation gives CASSQEGTSDEKLFF.